This is a list of T cell receptor beta chains from one sample in a study of T cell repertoires in cytomegalovirus infection. TCRdb ran MiXCR on the reads and lists one entry per CDR3 protein. The sample consists of more than 350,000 distinct CDR3 sequences, 25% to 40% of them appearing once. Material: PBMCs. These receptors came from a human donor in good health (CMV status not recorded). Some clones in this sample may be carry-over from other donors' samples. Each CDR3 is given with its conserved first and last residue. D genes are given only for firm matches. The size of a clone is reported for some rows only, either as once, few or many, or as a class for expanded clones.

clone size	V gene	D gene	J gene	CDR3 DNA	CDR3 protein
few	TRBV5-1	.	TRBJ2-3	TGCGCCAGCAACTTGGGGGCCAGCACAGATACGCAGTATTTT	CASNLGASTDTQYF
many	TRBV7-2	.	TRBJ2-2	TGTGCCAGCAGCTTAGCGGCTCGCGGTTACACCGGGGAGCTGTTTTTT	CASSLAARGYTGELFF
.	TRBV6-1	.	TRBJ1-1	TGTGCCAGCAGTGATTACGGATACACTGAAGCTTTCTTT	CASSDYGYTEAFF
.	TRBV19	.	TRBJ2-1	TGTGCCAGTAGTCCCGGGGCATTCTACAATGAGCAGTTCTTC	CASSPGAFYNEQFF
few	TRBV6-5	.	TRBJ2-7	TGTGCCACCCGCCGAGAAGGGACAACCAGCTCCTACGAGCAGTACTTC	CATRREGTTSSYEQYF
many	TRBV7-2	.	TRBJ1-3	TGTGCCAGCAGCTTTACGGGGCGATTCTCTGGAAACACCATATATTTT	CASSFTGRFSGNTIYF
.	TRBV19	TRBD2	TRBJ2-1	TGTGCCAGTAGTGCCGGACTAGAATTCAACCCAGATGAGCAGTTCTTC	CASSAGLEFNPDEQFF
.	TRBV28	.	TRBJ2-6	TGTGCCAGCAGTATAACGCAGTGGGCCAACGTCCTGACTTTC	CASSITQWANVLTF
.	TRBV10-3	.	TRBJ2-5	TGTGCCATCAGGGGGACCGCACAAGAGACCCAGTACTTC	CAIRGTAQETQYF
.	TRBV20-1	TRBD2	TRBJ2-3	TGCAGTGTTCGGCGGGGGGACCATACGCAGTATTTT	CSVRRGDHTQYF
.	TRBV6-2/TRBV6-3	TRBD2	TRBJ2-3	TGTGCCAGCAGCATTGCGGGGGTCCTTAGCACAGATACGCAGTATTTT	CASSIAGVLSTDTQYF
.	TRBV6-1	.	TRBJ2-7	TGTGCCAGCTCTTCTTGGGGTTCCTACGAGCAGTACTTC	CASSSWGSYEQYF
.	TRBV29-1	.	TRBJ2-4	TGCAGCGTTGAAGATCGGACCGTAGCCAAAAACATTCAGTACTTC	CSVEDRTVAKNIQYF
many	TRBV7-8	.	TRBJ1-5	TGTGCCAGCAGCCGCCCGGGGGGGCGGGCAAATCAGCCCCAGCATTTT	CASSRPGGRANQPQHF
.	TRBV2	.	TRBJ2-1	TGTGCCAGCATTAAGTCCGTACGGGACAATGAGCAGTTCTTC	CASIKSVRDNEQFF
.	TRBV20-1	.	TRBJ1-5	TGCAGTGCTACCACGAGTTGGAGAAACAATCAGCCCCAGCATTTT	CSATTSWRNNQPQHF
.	TRBV4-1	.	TRBJ1-5	TGCGCCAGCAGCGCCGGCGGAAATCAGCCCCAGCATTTT	CASSAGGNQPQHF
few	TRBV19	.	TRBJ2-7	TGTGCCAGTAGTATGCCGGGCGAAGGTCTCTACGAGCAGTACTTC	CASSMPGEGLYEQYF